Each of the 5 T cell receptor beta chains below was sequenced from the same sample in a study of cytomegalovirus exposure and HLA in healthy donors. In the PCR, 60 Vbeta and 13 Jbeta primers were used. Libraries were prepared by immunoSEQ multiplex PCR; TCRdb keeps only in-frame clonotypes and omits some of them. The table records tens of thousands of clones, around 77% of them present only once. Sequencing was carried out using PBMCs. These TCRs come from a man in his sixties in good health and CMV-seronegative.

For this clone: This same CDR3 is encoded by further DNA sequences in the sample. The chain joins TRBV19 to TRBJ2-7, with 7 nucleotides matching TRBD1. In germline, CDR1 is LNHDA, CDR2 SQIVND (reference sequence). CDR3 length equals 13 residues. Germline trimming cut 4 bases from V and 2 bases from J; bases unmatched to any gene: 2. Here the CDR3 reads CASSKGTAYEQYF. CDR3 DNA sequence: TGTGCCAGTAGTAAAGGGACAGCCTACGAGCAGTACTTC.

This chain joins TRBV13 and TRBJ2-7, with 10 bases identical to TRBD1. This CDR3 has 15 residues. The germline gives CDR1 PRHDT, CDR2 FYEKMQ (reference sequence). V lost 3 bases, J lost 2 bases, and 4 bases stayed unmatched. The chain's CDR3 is CASSFRDRGTYEQYF. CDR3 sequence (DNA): TGTGCCAGCAGCTTCCGGGACAGGGGCACCTACGAGCAGTACTTC.

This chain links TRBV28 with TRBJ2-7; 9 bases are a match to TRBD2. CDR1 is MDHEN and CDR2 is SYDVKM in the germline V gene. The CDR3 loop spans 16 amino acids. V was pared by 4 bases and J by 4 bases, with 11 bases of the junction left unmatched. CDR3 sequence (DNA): TGTGCCAGCAGTTGGGGGCTAGCGGGGCCAATATACGAGCAGTACTTC. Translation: CASSWGLAGPIYEQYF. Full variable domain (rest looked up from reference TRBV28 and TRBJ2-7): DVKVTQSSRYLVKRTGEKVFLECVQDMDHENMFWYRQDPGLGLRLIYFSYDVKMKEKGDIPEGYSVSREKKERFSLILESASTNQTSMYLCASSWGLAGPIYEQYFGPGTRLTVT.

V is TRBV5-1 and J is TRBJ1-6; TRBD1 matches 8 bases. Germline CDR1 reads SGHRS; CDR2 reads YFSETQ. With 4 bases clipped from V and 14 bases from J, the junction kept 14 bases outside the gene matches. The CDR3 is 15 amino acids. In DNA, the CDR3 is TGCGCCAGCAGCCGGACGCAGGGGGCGGGGGGGACCCTCCACTTT. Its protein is CASSRTQGAGGTLHF.

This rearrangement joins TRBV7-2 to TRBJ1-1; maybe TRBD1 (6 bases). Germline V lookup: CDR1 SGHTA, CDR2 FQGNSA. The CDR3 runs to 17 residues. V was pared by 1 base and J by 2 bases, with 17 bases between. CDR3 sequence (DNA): TGTGCCAGCAGCTTAGGGCTTTTGGGGGCCGCCAACACTGAAGCTTTCTTT. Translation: CASSLGLLGAANTEAFF.